This TCR beta chain was observed in a study of CD8+ T cells in alopecia areata. Study background: Treated patients were dosed with oral tofacitinib, taking 5 to 10 mg twice daily. Tofacitinib exposure lasted 6 to 18 months, followed by 6 months off drug.

Germline-derived CDR1 and CDR2 are SQVTM and ANQGSEA. V lost 7 bases to trimming and J lost 0 bases, with 15 bases between them. CDR3 length: 14 residues. cDNA reverse transcribed from extracted RNA served as the sequencing template. This table comes from immunoSEQ multiplex PCR, and its TCRdb copy is limited to in-frame clones, with some not included. The sample holds 150,000 to 200,000 clones; about 66% are singletons and the top ten take about an eighth. The chain links TRBV29-1 to TRBJ2-5; the D gene is possibly TRBD2 (5 bases). This specimen consisted of CD8+ T cells sorted from blood, obtained at week 0. The source of this sequence is a human donor with alopecia areata. CDR3 nucleotide sequence: TGCAGCGCCGCGACCGGGAAGTACCAAGAGACCCAGTACTTC. The encoded protein is CSAATGKYQETQYF.